This is a list of T cell receptor beta chains from one sample in a study of blood T cell repertoires in COVID-19. Sequenced by immunoSEQ multiplex PCR; TCRdb stores in-frame clones only, minus some. The sample holds roughly 180,000 clones, around 85% seen once. Sequences were obtained from peripheral blood. These TCRs come from a man aged 55 to 70 with acute or convalescent COVID-19. Each CDR3 is given with its conserved first and last residue. A D gene is named only where the DNA matches it firmly. Where a row states a size, it is once, few, many or the class of an expanded clone; other rows omit it.

clone_size j_call v_call d_call cdr3_nt cdr3_aa
. TRBJ1-5 TRBV19 TRBD1 TGTGCCAGTACCAGGGGGCAGGGTCAGCCCCAGCATTTT CASTRGQGQPQHF
. TRBJ1-6 TRBV3-1/TRBV3-2 TRBD1 TGTGCCAGCAGCCGATTGACAGGGAGGCTTGATTCACCCCTCCACTTT CASSRLTGRLDSPLHF
. TRBJ2-2 TRBV3-1/TRBV3-2 . TGTGCGGGCGGGGCCAGAGGCACCGGGGAGCTGTTTTTT CAGGARGTGELFF
few TRBJ1-1 TRBV29-1 TRBD1 TGCAGCGTGTCACAGGGGTGGGACACTGAAGCTTTCTTT CSVSQGWDTEAFF
. TRBJ2-1 TRBV10-1 . TGCGCCAGCAGTGAGAGGAGGGACTTCTACAATGAGCAGTTCTTC CASSERRDFYNEQFF
. TRBJ1-2 TRBV5-1 TRBD1 TGCGCCAGCAGCTTGGAGGGGGCTGATGGCTACACCTTC CASSLEGADGYTF
. TRBJ2-3 TRBV5-1 . TGCGCCAGCAGGTCAGGGTGGGGAGATACGCAGTATTTT CASRSGWGDTQYF
. TRBJ1-2 TRBV6-1 . TGTGCCAGCAGTGAAGCGCCAGGCTTGGGTGGCTACACCTTC CASSEAPGLGGYTF
once TRBJ1-5 TRBV7-8 TRBD1 TGTGCCAGCAGCCACCGGGACAGACTCAATCAGCCCCAGCATTTT CASSHRDRLNQPQHF
. TRBJ1-5 TRBV29-1 . TGCAGCGGATCCTGGGGGCTCGGTCAGCCCCAGCATTTT CSGSWGLGQPQHF
. TRBJ1-5 TRBV28 TRBD1 TGTGCCAGCAGTCTCTCGACAGGGAAGCAGCCCCAGCATTTT CASSLSTGKQPQHF
. TRBJ2-1 TRBV5-1 . TGCGCCAGCAGCCTCCCGGGAGATGAGCAGTTCTTC CASSLPGDEQFF
. TRBJ2-1 TRBV9 TRBD1 TGTGCCAGCAGCGAGTCGGGACAGCGCGATGAGCAGTTCTTC CASSESGQRDEQFF
. TRBJ2-3 TRBV9 TRBD2 TGTGCCAGCAGCGTACCTAGCGGGGTTAGCACAGATACGCAGTATTTT CASSVPSGVSTDTQYF
. TRBJ2-1 TRBV19 . TGTGCCAGTAGTAGGGGGGCTAGCGGCAACAATGAGCAGTTCTTC CASSRGASGNNEQFF
. TRBJ1-1 TRBV6-5 . TGTGCCAGCAGTTACTCTCGGACTTCCTATTGGGCTGAAGCTTTCTTT CASSYSRTSYWAEAFF
. TRBJ2-7 TRBV9 TRBD1 TGTGCCAGCAGCCCTCGTATGACAGGGTCCGAGCAGTACTTC CASSPRMTGSEQYF
. TRBJ2-5 TRBV4-1 TRBD2 TGCGCCAGCAGCCAAGATCCGGGACTAGCAGAGACCCAGTACTTC CASSQDPGLAETQYF
. TRBJ1-2 TRBV7-2 . TGTGCCAGCAGCTTAAAGGGGCCCGCTAACTATGGCTACACCTTC CASSLKGPANYGYTF
. TRBJ1-1 TRBV5-1 TRBD1 TGCGCCAGCAGCCGTGGACAGGCGGACACTGAAGCTTTCTTT CASSRGQADTEAFF
. TRBJ2-2 TRBV4-1 . TGCGCCAGCAGCCAAGAGGGCCTGCAGGCGCCCGGGGAGCTGTTTTTT CASSQEGLQAPGELFF
. TRBJ2-5 TRBV3-1/TRBV3-2 TRBD1 TGTGCCAGCAGCCAGGGGGACAGGGCACACCAAGAGACCCAGTACTTC CASSQGDRAHQETQYF
. TRBJ2-3 TRBV5-5 . TGTGCCAGCAGCTTAGGACCAGGGGATACGCAGTATTTT CASSLGPGDTQYF
once TRBJ2-7 TRBV5-1 TRBD2 TGCGCCAGCAGAAACCTAATGACTAGCGGATCCTACGAGCAGTACTTC CASRNLMTSGSYEQYF
. TRBJ1-1 TRBV13 TRBD1 TGTGCCAGCAGCTTGCTGGACAGGCGGGAAGCTTTCTTT CASSLLDRREAFF
. TRBJ2-1 TRBV15 . TGTGCCACCAGCAGAGGGGGGGAGAATGAGCAGTTCTTC CATSRGGENEQFF
. TRBJ1-3 TRBV9 TRBD1 TGTGCCAGCAGCGTAGCTCTGGACAGGGGCATATATTTT CASSVALDRGIYF
once TRBJ1-2 TRBV28 . TGTGCCAGCAGTCAAAGCTACTATGGCTACACCTTC CASSQSYYGYTF
. TRBJ2-7 TRBV2 TRBD2 TGTGCCAGCAGTGAAACTAGCGGGAGGGTCGAGCAGTACTTC CASSETSGRVEQYF
few TRBJ2-5 TRBV6-5 TRBD2 TGTGCCTCAGGATCATCCTTAGCGGGAGAGACCCAGTACTTC CASGSSLAGETQYF
. TRBJ2-3 TRBV7-9 TRBD2 TGTGCCAGCAGCTCCGGGAGGGGGGGACTCCTCACAGATACGCAGTATTTT CASSSGRGGLLTDTQYF
few TRBJ1-1 TRBV5-1 TRBD1 TGCGCCAGCAGCCCCGGGACAGGGAGCCAGAACACTGAAGCTTTCTTT CASSPGTGSQNTEAFF
. TRBJ2-7 TRBV30 . TGTGCCTGGAGTCAAAGGGAGTCCTACGAGCAGTACTTC CAWSQRESYEQYF
. TRBJ1-1 TRBV25-1 . TGTGCCAGTGGGGGGGGCGCTTATACTGAAGCTTTCTTT CASGGGAYTEAFF
. TRBJ2-5 TRBV9 TRBD2 TGTGCCAGCAGCGTAGCTCCCTTTGGGGGAGGGCAAGAGACCCAGTACTTC CASSVAPFGGGQETQYF
. TRBJ2-6 TRBV11-2 . TGTGCCAGCAGCTTAGGGGGATTTAGGGGCTCTGGGGCCAACGTCCTGACTTTC CASSLGGFRGSGANVLTF
once TRBJ1-2 TRBV19 . TGTGCCAGTAGGGTGTGGCGGGACGGCTATGGCTACACCTTC CASRVWRDGYGYTF
once TRBJ1-1 TRBV19 . TGTGCCAGTAGTATCCGGTCAGGGTCCGAAGCTTTCTTT CASSIRSGSEAFF
. TRBJ2-5 TRBV7-2 TRBD2 TGTGCCAGCAGCATAGCGGGAGGGGGGGAGACCCAGTACTTC CASSIAGGGETQYF
once TRBJ2-3 TRBV15 . TGTGCCACCAGCAGGGGGGTTCAGGGGGATACGCAGTATTTT CATSRGVQGDTQYF
. TRBJ1-1 TRBV7-9 . TGTGCCAGCAGCCAGGAGGCGAACACTGAAGCTTTCTTT CASSQEANTEAFF
few TRBJ2-2 TRBV4-1 TRBD2 TGCGCCAGCAGCCCACTAGCGGGGTACACCGGGGAGCTGTTTTTT CASSPLAGYTGELFF
. TRBJ2-7 TRBV27 TRBD2 TGTGCCAGCAGGCCCAGTGGCGGGAGAATGTACGAGCAGTACTTC CASRPSGGRMYEQYF
. TRBJ2-5 TRBV11-2 . TGTGCCAGCAGCTTAGATGGGCAGACCCAGTACTTC CASSLDGQTQYF
medium-sized TRBJ2-1 TRBV11-2 . TGTGCCAGCAGCTCTAGCCCTTACGAGCAGTTCTTC CASSSSPYEQFF
. TRBJ1-1 TRBV28 TRBD1 TGTGCCAGCAGGCCTAACAGGGGGAGGAACACTGAAGCTTTCTTT CASRPNRGRNTEAFF
. TRBJ2-1 TRBV10-3 . TGTGCCATCCGAGGAGCTAGCTCCTACAATGAGCAGTTCTTC CAIRGASSYNEQFF
. TRBJ2-1 TRBV9 TRBD2 TGTGCCAGCAGCGTTGCGGTCGGCGGGAGGAGGAATGAGCAGTTCTTC CASSVAVGGRRNEQFF
. TRBJ1-1 TRBV2 . TGTGCCAGCAGTGCGACGGGACAGAACACTGAAGCTTTCTTT CASSATGQNTEAFF
. TRBJ1-5 TRBV27 . TGTGCCAGCAGTTTAAAACAGGGCCACAATCAGCCCCAGCATTTT CASSLKQGHNQPQHF
. TRBJ1-5 TRBV4-2 . TGTGCCAGCAGCCAAGATCAGGGCACATCGAGCAATCAGCCCCAGCATTTT CASSQDQGTSSNQPQHF
. TRBJ2-1 TRBV10-1 . TGCGCCAGCAGTGTAATTCCGGGTAGCTCCTACAATGAGCAGTTCTTC CASSVIPGSSYNEQFF
. TRBJ1-2 TRBV5-1 TRBD1 TGCGCCAGCAGCCTAGACAGGGTAGTAGAATCCTCCTATGGCTACACCTTC CASSLDRVVESSYGYTF
. TRBJ1-1 TRBV5-1 . TGCGCCAGCAGTCCCACCCTTCAGGTGCAGGGCACTGAAGCTTTCTTT CASSPTLQVQGTEAFF
. TRBJ2-1 TRBV29-1 TRBD2 TGCAGCGCATTGGGGACTAGCGGGAGGGCTGGGCAGTTCTTC CSALGTSGRAGQFF